The 29 T cell receptor beta chains presented below share a single source sample, sequenced in a study of OX40 agonist ivuxolimab in advanced cancers. This table comes from immunoSEQ multiplex PCR, and its TCRdb copy is limited to in-frame clones, with some not included. The repertoire has 20,000 to 25,000 clones, 75% to 90% of them found once; the top ten carry 9.5% to 10%. This specimen was CD4+ or CD8+ T cells sorted from blood, taken in a trial of the OX40 agonist ivuxolimab. The receptors derive from an adult with an advanced solid tumor such as melanoma, head and neck, liver or kidney cancer.

This clone was detected a few times. This rearrangement joins TRBV7-3 to TRBJ2-1; 8 positions match TRBD2. The CDR3 is 17 amino acids. The germline gives CDR1 SGHTA, CDR2 FQGTGA. V was clipped by 3 bases and J by 6 bases; unmatched bases: 13. DNA of the CDR3: TGTGCCAGCAGCTTTTTGGCGGGAGGTGGGCGGTCCAATGAGCAGTTCTTC. This sequence encodes CASSFLAGGGRSNEQFF.

The chain has TRBV13 and TRBJ2-3; no clear D gene. There are 16 residues in the CDR3. CDR1 PRHDT and CDR2 FYEKMQ come from the germline V gene (reference sequence). The V end lost 3 bases, the J end lost 2 bases, and 15 bases lay between the germline ends. Here the CDR3 reads CASSFRVNSITDTQYF. The CDR3 DNA reads as TGTGCCAGCAGCTTTAGGGTCAACAGCATCACAGATACGCAGTATTTT.

The gene calls are TRBV5-1 and TRBJ2-1; D assignment may be TRBD1 or TRBD2 (5 bases each). V was shortened by 2 bases and J by 7 bases, with 10 bases between the two germline ends. The CDR3 covers 13 residues. The germline gives CDR1 SGHRS, CDR2 YFSETQ. CDR3 bases: TGCGCCAGCAGCTTCGGGACCAATAATGAGCAGTTCTTC. Protein product: CASSFGTNNEQFF.

The gene calls are TRBV6-1 and TRBJ2-7; D is unclear. CDR1 and CDR2 (germline): MNHNS, SASEGT. The CDR3 contains 12 residues. Trimming took off 2 bases at V and 3 bases at J, with 5 bases between the two ends. In nucleotides, the CDR3 is TGTGCCAGCAGTGAACAGAGCTACGAGCAGTACTTC. It codes for CASSEQSYEQYF.

This clone has a single count. This chain connects TRBV18 to TRBJ2-7; weak D call: TRBD1 (6 bases). This CDR3 contains 16 residues. Germline V gene sequence: CDR1 KGHSH, CDR2 LQKENI. V was cut by 2 bases and J by 5 bases, with 19 bases left in between. For the CDR3, the DNA is TGTGCCAGCTCACCAGGTCAGGGGACCAGGTTCCACGAGCAGTACTTC. It encodes CASSPGQGTRFHEQYF.

The chain employs TRBV6-6 and TRBJ1-1; tentative D call: TRBD1 (6 bases). The CDR3 covers 14 residues. CDR1 is MNHNY and CDR2 is SVGAGI in the germline V gene (reference sequence). Deletions cut 4 bases from V and 5 bases from J, with 14 bases between. The CDR3 DNA reads as TGTGCCAGCAGTTCCAAGGCGGGGGCTACTGAAGCTTTCTTT. As protein: CASSSKAGATEAFF.

The chain links TRBV7-3 to TRBJ2-3; 14 bases match TRBD2. This CDR3 contains 18 residues. Losses at the gene ends were 5 bases for V and 5 bases for J; bases not matched to a gene: 12. Germline CDR1 SGHTA, CDR2 FQGTGA. The CDR3 spells CASSLNPTSGRAKDTQYF. CDR3 nucleotide sequence: TGTGCCAGCAGCCTAAATCCGACTAGCGGGAGGGCAAAAGATACGCAGTATTTT.

This chain uses TRBV30 with TRBJ2-5; maybe TRBD2 (5 bases). Per the germline V gene, CDR1 is GTSNPN and CDR2 is SVGIG (reference sequence). V was pared by 0 bases and J by 4 bases, with 6 bases between. The CDR3 contains 12 residues. Here the CDR3 reads CAWSVRGETQYF. CDR3 bases: TGTGCCTGGAGTGTACGGGGAGAGACCCAGTACTTC.

The genes are TRBV5-1 and TRBJ1-1, with a tentative D call TRBD1 (5 bases). CDR3 length: 15 amino acids. V was shortened by 0 bases and J by 5 bases, with 14 bases between the two germline ends. Germline V gene sequence: CDR1 SGHRS, CDR2 YFSETQ. The CDR3 protein is CASSLVEQGGTEAFF. CDR3 DNA: TGCGCCAGCAGCTTGGTTGAGCAGGGAGGTACTGAAGCTTTCTTT.

This chain connects TRBV5-1 to TRBJ1-3, with D maybe TRBD1 (5 bases). This CDR3 comprises 16 residues. The V gene's germline CDR1 is SGHRS and CDR2 YFSETQ. V lost 4 bases, J lost 0 bases, and 14 bases lay in between. CDR3 sequence reads: CASSGGPANSGNTIYF. Written as DNA, the CDR3 is TGCGCCAGCAGCGGGGGACCGGCGAACTCTGGAAACACCATATATTTT.

Comments on this clone: Compared with germline, one end of the junction differs, possibly owing to a read error. J is TRBJ2-7 and V is TRBV28; unclear D gene. CDR1 MDHEN and CDR2 SYDVKM come from the germline V gene. CDR3 size: 12 residues. CDR3 in DNA: TGTACCAGCAGTTCCTACCAAAGGGAGCAGTACTTC. It codes for CTSSSYQREQYF.

V gene TRBV6-1 combines with J gene TRBJ2-7; D gene ambiguous. CDR3 length: 15 residues. V was shortened by 1 base and J by 3 bases, with 13 bases between the two germline ends. CDR1 is MNHNS, CDR2 SASEGT, per germline. The CDR3 loop reads CASSEGPLGSYEQYF. The CDR3 DNA reads as TGTGCCAGCAGTGAAGGGCCTTTGGGCAGCTACGAGCAGTACTTC.

The rearrangement links TRBV29-1 to TRBJ2-7; D is perhaps TRBD2 (5 bases). The CDR3 covers 15 residues. Germline CDR1 SQVTM, CDR2 ANQGSEA. Trimming removed 4 bases at V and 2 bases at J, with 18 bases between. The CDR3 spells CSVGGLTTLPYEQYF. For the CDR3, the DNA is TGCAGCGTTGGGGGTTTGACTACCCTACCCTACGAGCAGTACTTC.

This clone turned up a few times. The chain employs TRBV19 and TRBJ1-5; D gene ambiguous. This CDR3 is 10 amino acids long. V lost 8 bases, J lost 6 bases, and 5 bases lay in between. Germline V gene data show CDR1 as LNHDA and CDR2 as SQIVND (reference sequence). The CDR3 region has the DNA TGTGCCAGTCACACTCAGCCCCAGCATTTT. This codes for CASHTQPQHF.

J is TRBJ1-5 and V is TRBV19; unclear D gene. Trimming left V 1 base short and J 3 bases short, with 7 bases between. This CDR3 contains 14 residues. Germline CDR1 LNHDA, CDR2 SQIVND (reference sequence). The CDR3 coding sequence is TGTGCCAGTAGTATAGTCGGGTTCAATCAGCCCCAGCATTTT. Amino acids: CASSIVGFNQPQHF.

The chain recombines TRBV5-2 with TRBJ2-3; TRBD1 is taken as the D call from the table, unchecked against the DNA. TRBV5-2 is an annotated pseudogene. The CDR3 consists of 13 residues. The CDR3 sequence is CASSSTGPDTQYF. In DNA form, the CDR3 reads TGTGCCAGCAGCTCTACAGGGCCAGATACGCAGTATTTT.

This clone was recorded once. The chain employs TRBV4-1 and TRBJ1-5; D gene ambiguous. The CDR3 runs 15 residues. Trimming left V 0 bases short and J 5 bases short, with 11 bases between. Germline CDR1 is MGHRA and CDR2 is YSYEKL. CDR3 in amino acids: CASSQDGRFDQPQHF. The CDR3 DNA reads TGCGCCAGCAGCCAAGATGGTCGGTTCGATCAGCCCCAGCATTTT.

The rearrangement joins TRBV29-1 to TRBJ2-1, with 11 bases matching TRBD2. There are 16 residues in the CDR3. CDR1 is SQVTM and CDR2 is ANQGSEA in the germline V gene. V lost 6 bases to trimming and J lost 4 bases; unmatched junction nucleotides: 11. This CDR3 reads CSVAGTSGGPYNEQFF. CDR3 in DNA: TGCAGCGTGGCCGGGACTAGCGGAGGGCCGTACAATGAGCAGTTCTTC.

The rearrangement uses TRBV12-2 and TRBJ2-1; TRBD2 is the table's D call and was not checked against the DNA. TRBV12-2 is a listed pseudogene. The length of the CDR3 is 17 residues. In DNA, the CDR3 is TGTGCAAGTCGCTTAGCGCTAACTAGCGGGAGCTACAATGAGCAGTTCTTC. This encodes CASRLALTSGSYNEQFF.

This clone was counted a single time. V gene TRBV7-8 combines with J gene TRBJ2-3; tentative D call: TRBD2 (6 bases). V shed 5 bases and J shed 3 bases, with 21 bases lying between them. This CDR3 spans 17 amino acids. Germline-derived CDR1 and CDR2 are SGHVS and FQNEAQ. CDR3 protein: CASSLKTGPRGTDTQYF. The CDR3 DNA sequence: TGTGCCAGCAGCCTCAAGACGGGACCTCGGGGGACAGATACGCAGTATTTT.

The chain recombines TRBV11-3 with TRBJ2-3; D is ambiguous. This CDR3 has 16 residues. Trimming shortened V by 3 bases and J by 2 bases, and 15 bases separated the two germline ends. Germline V gene data show CDR1 as SGHNT and CDR2 as YENEEA. DNA for the CDR3: TGTGCCAGCAGCTTTCGGCCCGATCCCCTCACAGATACGCAGTATTTT. It translates to CASSFRPDPLTDTQYF.

This rearrangement joins TRBV5-1 to TRBJ2-5; D ambiguous. The DNA matches TRBJ2-7 better at its end, which makes the J call doubtful. Germline V gives CDR1 SGHRS, CDR2 YFSETQ. The CDR3 has 14 residues. The DNA for the CDR3 is TGCGCCAGCAGCTTGGGGTACAGCTCCTACGAGCAGTACTTC. It is translated as CASSLGYSSYEQYF.

The chain couples TRBV19 to TRBJ1-3; tentatively, D is TRBD1 (5 bases). The ends were cut back, 4 bases at V and 3 bases at J, with 10 bases in the middle. Per the germline V gene, CDR1 is LNHDA and CDR2 is SQIVND (reference sequence). The CDR3 length is 14 residues. The CDR3 DNA follows: TGTGCCAGTAGTACGGGGACCGTTGGAAACACCATATATTTT. Its translation is CASSTGTVGNTIYF.

The rearrangement joins TRBV29-1 to TRBJ2-2; 12 bases fit TRBD2. CDR1 and CDR2 from the germline V gene are SQVTM and ANQGSEA. V lost 4 bases and J lost 5; bases outside the gene matches: 2. CDR3 length: 14 residues. As DNA, the CDR3 is TGCAGCGTTGGGCTAGCGGGAGGGACCGGGGAGCTGTTTTTT. The encoded protein is CSVGLAGGTGELFF.

This chain links TRBV5-1 with TRBJ2-2, with 10 bases aligning to TRBD1. CDR3 length: 17 residues. Trimming removed 4 bases from V and 0 bases from J; junction bases left unmatched: 6. Germline V gene lookup returns CDR1 SGHRS and CDR2 YFSETQ. The CDR3 sequence is CASSRQGAQTNTGELFF. The CDR3 coding sequence is TGCGCCAGCAGCCGACAGGGGGCCCAAACGAACACCGGGGAGCTGTTTTTT.

This clone has a single count. This chain uses TRBV27 with TRBJ2-7; TRBD1 is a possible D gene (6 bases). CDR3 length: 14 residues. The germline V gene has CDR1 MNHEY and CDR2 SMNVEV (reference sequence). Trimming cost V 4 bases and J 2 bases, with 12 bases left between them. The CDR3 protein is CASSSLDRPYEQYF. The CDR3 coding sequence is TGTGCCAGCAGTTCTCTAGACAGGCCCTACGAGCAGTACTTC.

The rearrangement uses TRBV5-4 and TRBJ2-1; 11 bases align to TRBD2. After removal of 0 bases from V and 8 bases from J, the junction contained 7 bases not matched to a gene. Germline lookup yields CDR1 SGHNT and CDR2 YYREEE (reference sequence). The CDR3 totals 16 residues. The CDR3 region is CASSLVIAGGVYEQFF. The DNA for the CDR3 is TGTGCCAGCAGCTTGGTGATAGCGGGAGGGGTCTATGAGCAGTTCTTC.

The chain combines TRBV9 with TRBJ2-2; D is tentatively TRBD1 or TRBD2 (5 bases each). The CDR3 is 17 amino acids. V gave up 3 bases and J gave up 0 bases, with 15 bases separating them. The germline V gene encodes CDR1 SGDLS and CDR2 YYNGEE. CDR3 DNA: TGTGCCAGCAGCGCACCCGGGACGATCGCGAACACCGGGGAGCTGTTTTTT. It specifies CASSAPGTIANTGELFF.

This clone was recorded only once. This rearrangement joins TRBV2 to TRBJ1-4, with 7 nucleotides matching TRBD1. Trimming cost V 6 bases and J 7 bases; bases outside gene matches: 8. In germline, CDR1 is SNHLY, CDR2 FYNNEI. The CDR3 length is 14 residues. CDR3 bases: TGTGCCAGCAGCCAGGGGGGTTCGGGTGAAAAACTGTTTTTT. Its protein is CASSQGGSGEKLFF.